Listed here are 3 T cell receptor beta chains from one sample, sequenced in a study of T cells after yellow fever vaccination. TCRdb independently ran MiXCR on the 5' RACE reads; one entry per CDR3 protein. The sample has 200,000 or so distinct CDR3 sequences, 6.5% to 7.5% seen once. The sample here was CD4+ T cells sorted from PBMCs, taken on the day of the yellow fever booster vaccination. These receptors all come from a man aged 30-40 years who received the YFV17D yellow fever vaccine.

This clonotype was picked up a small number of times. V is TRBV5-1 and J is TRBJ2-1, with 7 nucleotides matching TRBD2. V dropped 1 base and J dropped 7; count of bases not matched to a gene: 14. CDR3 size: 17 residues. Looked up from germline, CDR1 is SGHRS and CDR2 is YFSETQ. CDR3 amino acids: CASSLLASGPQGNEQFF. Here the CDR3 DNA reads TGCGCCAGCAGCTTGTTGGCTAGCGGCCCCCAAGGGAATGAGCAGTTCTTC.

The CDR3 sequence: CASSLLAGDLGEQFF. CDR3 DNA: TGTGCCAGCAGTTTACTAGCGGGAGACTTGGGTGAGCAGTTCTTC. This chain joins TRBV6-2 or TRBV6-3 and TRBJ2-1; 11 nucleotides match TRBD2. There are 15 residues in the CDR3. The germline V gene encodes CDR1 MNHEY and CDR2 SVGEGT. Trimming removed 4 bases from V and 9 bases from J; junction bases left unmatched: 8.

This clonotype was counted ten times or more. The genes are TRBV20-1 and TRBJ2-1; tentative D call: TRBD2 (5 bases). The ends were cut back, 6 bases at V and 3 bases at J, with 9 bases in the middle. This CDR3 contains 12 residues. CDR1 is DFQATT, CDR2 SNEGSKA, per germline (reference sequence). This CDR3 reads CSAQRDYNEQFF. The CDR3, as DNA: TGCAGTGCACAACGGGACTACAATGAGCAGTTCTTC.